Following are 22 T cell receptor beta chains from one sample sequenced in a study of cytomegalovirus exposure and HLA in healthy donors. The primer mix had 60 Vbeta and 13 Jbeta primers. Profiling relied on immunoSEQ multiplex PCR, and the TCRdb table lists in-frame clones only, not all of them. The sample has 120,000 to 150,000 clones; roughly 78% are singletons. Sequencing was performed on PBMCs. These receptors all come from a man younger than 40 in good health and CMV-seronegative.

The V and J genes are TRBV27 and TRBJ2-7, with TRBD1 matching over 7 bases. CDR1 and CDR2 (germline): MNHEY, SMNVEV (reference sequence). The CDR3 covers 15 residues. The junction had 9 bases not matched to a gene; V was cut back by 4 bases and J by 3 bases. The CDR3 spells CASSSRWDRSYEQYF. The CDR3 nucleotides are TGTGCCAGCAGTTCCCGATGGGACAGAAGCTACGAGCAGTACTTC.

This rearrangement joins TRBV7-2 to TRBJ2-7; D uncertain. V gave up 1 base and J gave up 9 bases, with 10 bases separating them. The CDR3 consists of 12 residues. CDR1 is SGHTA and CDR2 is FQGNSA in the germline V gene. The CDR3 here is CASSLDALGQYF. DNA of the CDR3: TGTGCCAGCAGCTTAGACGCCCTCGGGCAGTACTTC. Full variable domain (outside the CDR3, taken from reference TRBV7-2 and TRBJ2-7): GAGVSQSPSNKVTEKGKDVELRCDPISGHTALYWYRQSLGQGLEFLIYFQGNSAPDKSGLPSDRFSAERTGGSVSTLTIQRTQQEDSAVYLCASSLDALGQYFGPGTRLTVT.

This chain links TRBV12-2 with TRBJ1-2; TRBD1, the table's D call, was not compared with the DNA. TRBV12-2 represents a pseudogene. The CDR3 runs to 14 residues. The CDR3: CASRTQGANYGYTF. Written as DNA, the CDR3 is TGTGCAAGTCGGACCCAGGGGGCTAACTATGGCTACACCTTC.

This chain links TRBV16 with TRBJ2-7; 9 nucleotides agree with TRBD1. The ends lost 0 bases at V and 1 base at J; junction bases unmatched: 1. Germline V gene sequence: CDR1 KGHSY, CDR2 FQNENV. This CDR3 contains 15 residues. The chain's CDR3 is CASSQSGQGSYEQYF. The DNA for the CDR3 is TGTGCCAGCAGCCAATCGGGACAGGGTTCCTACGAGCAGTACTTC.

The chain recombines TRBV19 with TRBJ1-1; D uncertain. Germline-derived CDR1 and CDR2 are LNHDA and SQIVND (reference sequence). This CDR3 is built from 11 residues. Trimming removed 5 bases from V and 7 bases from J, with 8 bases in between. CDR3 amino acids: CASSVRIEAFF. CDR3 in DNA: TGTGCCAGTAGTGTCAGGATTGAAGCTTTCTTT.

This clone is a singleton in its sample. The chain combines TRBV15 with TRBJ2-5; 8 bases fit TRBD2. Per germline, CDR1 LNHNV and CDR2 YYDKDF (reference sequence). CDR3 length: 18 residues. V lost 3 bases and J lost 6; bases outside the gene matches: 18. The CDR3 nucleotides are TGTGCCACCAGCAGGGGGGGGGCACTAGCGGATTGGGGCAAGACCCAGTACTTC. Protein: CATSRGGALADWGKTQYF.

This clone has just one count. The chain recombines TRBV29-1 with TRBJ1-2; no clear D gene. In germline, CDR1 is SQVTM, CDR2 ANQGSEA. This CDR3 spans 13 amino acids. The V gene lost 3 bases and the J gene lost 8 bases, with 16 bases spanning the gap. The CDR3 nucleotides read TGCAGCGTTGACAGATACGCGGGCTCCGGCTACACCTTC. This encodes CSVDRYAGSGYTF.

The DNA of the CDR3 is TGTGCCAGCAGTCCCCCGGGACTAGCGGGGGCCCAGAAAGATTACAATGAGCAGTTCTTC. Translation: CASSPPGLAGAQKDYNEQFF. J is TRBJ2-1 and V is TRBV6-4; 14 bases are shared with TRBD2. This CDR3 contains 20 residues. Trimming took 5 bases from V and 4 from J; bases not matched to a gene: 16. Germline V CDR1 and CDR2: MRHNA, SNTAGT.

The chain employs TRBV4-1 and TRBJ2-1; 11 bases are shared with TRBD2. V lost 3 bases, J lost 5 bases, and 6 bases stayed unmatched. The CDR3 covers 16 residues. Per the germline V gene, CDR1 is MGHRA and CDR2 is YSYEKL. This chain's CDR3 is CASSHAGTSGDNEQFF. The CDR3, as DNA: TGCGCCAGCAGCCACGCCGGGACTAGCGGAGACAATGAGCAGTTCTTC.

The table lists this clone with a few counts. The CDR3 DNA follows: TGTGCCAGCAGTTACGCGGCCATGAACACTGAAGCTTTCTTT. Protein sequence: CASSYAAMNTEAFF. The chain is built from TRBV6-5 and TRBJ1-1; D remains ambiguous. Trimming took 2 bases from V and 0 from J, leaving 7 bases between them. Germline CDR1 and CDR2: MNHEY and SVGAGI. This CDR3 spans 14 amino acids.

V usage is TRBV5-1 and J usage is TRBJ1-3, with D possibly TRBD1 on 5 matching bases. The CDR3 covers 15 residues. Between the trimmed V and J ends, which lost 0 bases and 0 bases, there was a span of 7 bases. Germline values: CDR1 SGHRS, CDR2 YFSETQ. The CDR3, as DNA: TGCGCCAGCAGCTTGGGCGGGGGCTCTGGAAACACCATATATTTT. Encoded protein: CASSLGGGSGNTIYF.

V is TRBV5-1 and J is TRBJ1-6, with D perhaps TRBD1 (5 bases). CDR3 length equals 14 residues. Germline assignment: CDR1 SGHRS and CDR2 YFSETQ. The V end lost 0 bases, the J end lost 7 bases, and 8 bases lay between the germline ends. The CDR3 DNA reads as TGCGCCAGCAGCTTGGGACAGTGGAATTCACCCCTCCACTTT. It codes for CASSLGQWNSPLHF.

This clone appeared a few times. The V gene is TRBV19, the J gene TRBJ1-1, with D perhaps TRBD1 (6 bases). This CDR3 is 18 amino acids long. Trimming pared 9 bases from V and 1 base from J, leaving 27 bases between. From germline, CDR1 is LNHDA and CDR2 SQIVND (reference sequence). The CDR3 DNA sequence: TGTGCCAGACTTAAATTGGGGCAGGGGAATGTACGGAACACTGAAGCTTTCTTT. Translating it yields CARLKLGQGNVRNTEAFF.

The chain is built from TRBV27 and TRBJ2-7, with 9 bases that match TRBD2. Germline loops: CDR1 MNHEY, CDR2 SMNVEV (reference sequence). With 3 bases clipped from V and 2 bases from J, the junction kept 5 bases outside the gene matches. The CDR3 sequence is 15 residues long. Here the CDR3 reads CASSLTSGHPYEQYF. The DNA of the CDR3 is TGTGCCAGCAGTTTGACTAGCGGCCACCCCTACGAGCAGTACTTC.

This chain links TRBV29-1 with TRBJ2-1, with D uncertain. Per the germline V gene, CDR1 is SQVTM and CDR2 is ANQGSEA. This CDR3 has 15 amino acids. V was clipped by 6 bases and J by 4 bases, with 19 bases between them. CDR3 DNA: TGCAGCGTCCCCATTTACTCAGGCTTTTACAATGAGCAGTTCTTC. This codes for CSVPIYSGFYNEQFF.

The CDR3 protein is CASSLFGAHGYTF. In nucleotides, the CDR3 is TGTGCCAGCAGTTTATTTGGGGCCCATGGCTACACCTTC. The genes are TRBV27 and TRBJ1-2; tentative D call: TRBD1 (5 bases). The CDR3 runs to 13 residues. Germline assignment: CDR1 MNHEY and CDR2 SMNVEV (reference sequence). V lost 1 base and J 6 bases, leaving 9 bases between the germline ends.

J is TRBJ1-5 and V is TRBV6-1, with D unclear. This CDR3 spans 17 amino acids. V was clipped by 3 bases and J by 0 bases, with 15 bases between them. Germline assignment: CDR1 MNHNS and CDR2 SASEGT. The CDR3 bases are TGTGCCAGCAGTGAGATGGTGTCCGGGTATAGCAATCAGCCCCAGCATTTT. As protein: CASSEMVSGYSNQPQHF.

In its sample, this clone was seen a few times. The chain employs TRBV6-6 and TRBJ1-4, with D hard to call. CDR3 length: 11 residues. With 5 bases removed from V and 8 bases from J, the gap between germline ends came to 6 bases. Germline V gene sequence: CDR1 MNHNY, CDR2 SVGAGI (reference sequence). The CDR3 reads CASSPEEKLFF. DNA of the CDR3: TGTGCCAGCAGTCCGGAGGAAAAACTGTTTTTT.

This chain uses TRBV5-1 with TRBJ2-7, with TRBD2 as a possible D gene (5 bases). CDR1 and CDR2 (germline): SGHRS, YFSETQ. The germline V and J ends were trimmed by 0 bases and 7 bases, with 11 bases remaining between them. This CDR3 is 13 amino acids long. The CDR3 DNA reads TGCGCCAGCAGCTTGGCGCTAGCTGGGGAGCAGTACTTC. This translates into CASSLALAGEQYF.

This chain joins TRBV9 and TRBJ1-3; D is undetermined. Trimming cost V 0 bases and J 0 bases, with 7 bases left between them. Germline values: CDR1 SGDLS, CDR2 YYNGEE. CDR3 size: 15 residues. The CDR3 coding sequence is TGTGCCAGCAGCGTAGGATTCAGCTCTGGAAACACCATATATTTT. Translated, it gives CASSVGFSSGNTIYF.

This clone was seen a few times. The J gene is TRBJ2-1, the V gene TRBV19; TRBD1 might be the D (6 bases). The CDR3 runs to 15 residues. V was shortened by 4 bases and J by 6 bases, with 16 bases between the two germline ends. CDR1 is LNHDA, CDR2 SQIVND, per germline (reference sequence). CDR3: CASSRTVKLVNEQFF. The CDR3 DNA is TGTGCCAGTAGTAGGACAGTAAAGCTAGTCAATGAGCAGTTCTTC.

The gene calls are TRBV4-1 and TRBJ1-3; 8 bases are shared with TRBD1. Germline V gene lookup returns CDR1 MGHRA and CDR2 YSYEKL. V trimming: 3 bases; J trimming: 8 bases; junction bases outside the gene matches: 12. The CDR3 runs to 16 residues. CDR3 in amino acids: CASSQRTGPGLDTIYF. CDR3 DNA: TGCGCCAGCAGCCAGCGGACAGGGCCAGGGTTAGACACCATATATTTT.